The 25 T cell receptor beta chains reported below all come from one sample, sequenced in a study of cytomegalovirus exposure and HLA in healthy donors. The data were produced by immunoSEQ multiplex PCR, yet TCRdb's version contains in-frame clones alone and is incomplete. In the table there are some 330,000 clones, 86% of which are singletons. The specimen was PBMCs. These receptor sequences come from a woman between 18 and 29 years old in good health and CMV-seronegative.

This CDR3 is CASSRDFTDTQYF. CDR3 coding DNA: TGTGCCAGCAGTCGGGACTTCACAGATACGCAGTATTTT. V usage is TRBV6-5 and J usage is TRBJ2-3, with a tentative D call TRBD2 (6 bases). Trimming left V 5 bases short and J 2 bases short, with 8 bases between. The CDR3 is 13 residues long. The V gene's germline CDR1 is MNHEY and CDR2 SVGAGI.

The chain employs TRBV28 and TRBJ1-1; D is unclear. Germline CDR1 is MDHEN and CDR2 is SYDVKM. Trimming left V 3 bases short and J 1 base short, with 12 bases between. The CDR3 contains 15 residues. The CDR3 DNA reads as TGTGCCAGCAGTTTCGAGTACGGTAAGAACACTGAAGCTTTCTTT. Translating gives CASSFEYGKNTEAFF.

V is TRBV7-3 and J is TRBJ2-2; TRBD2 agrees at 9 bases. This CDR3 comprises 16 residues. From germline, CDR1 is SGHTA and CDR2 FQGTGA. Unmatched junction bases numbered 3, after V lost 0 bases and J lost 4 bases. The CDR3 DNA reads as TGTGCCAGCAGCTTAACTAGCGGGAGCGGCACCGGGGAGCTGTTTTTT. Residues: CASSLTSGSGTGELFF.

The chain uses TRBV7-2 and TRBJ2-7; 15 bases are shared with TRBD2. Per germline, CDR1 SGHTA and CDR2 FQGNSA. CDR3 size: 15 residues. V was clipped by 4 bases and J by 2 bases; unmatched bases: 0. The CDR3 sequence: CASSWTSGRAYEQYF. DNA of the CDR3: TGTGCCAGCAGCTGGACTAGCGGGAGGGCCTACGAGCAGTACTTC.

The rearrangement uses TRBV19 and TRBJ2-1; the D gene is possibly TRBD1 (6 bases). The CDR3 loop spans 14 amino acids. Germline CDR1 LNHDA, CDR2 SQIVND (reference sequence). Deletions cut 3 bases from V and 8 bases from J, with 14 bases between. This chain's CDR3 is CASSILGGRDEQFF. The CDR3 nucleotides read TGTGCCAGTAGTATTCTTGGGGGCCGGGATGAGCAGTTCTTC.

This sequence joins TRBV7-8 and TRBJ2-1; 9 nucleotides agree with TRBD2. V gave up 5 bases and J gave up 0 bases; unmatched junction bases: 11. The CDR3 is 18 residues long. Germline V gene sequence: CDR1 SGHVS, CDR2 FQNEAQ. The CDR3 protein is CASSTLPREGLSYNEQFF. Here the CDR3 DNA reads TGTGCCAGCAGCACACTACCGCGGGAGGGCCTCTCCTACAATGAGCAGTTCTTC.

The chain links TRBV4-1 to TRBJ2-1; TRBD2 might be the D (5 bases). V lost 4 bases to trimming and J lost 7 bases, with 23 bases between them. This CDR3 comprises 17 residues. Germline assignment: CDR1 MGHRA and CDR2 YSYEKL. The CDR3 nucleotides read TGCGCCAGCAGCCCTACTCTGAGTCGGACTGTAGGGAATGAGCAGTTCTTC. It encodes CASSPTLSRTVGNEQFF.

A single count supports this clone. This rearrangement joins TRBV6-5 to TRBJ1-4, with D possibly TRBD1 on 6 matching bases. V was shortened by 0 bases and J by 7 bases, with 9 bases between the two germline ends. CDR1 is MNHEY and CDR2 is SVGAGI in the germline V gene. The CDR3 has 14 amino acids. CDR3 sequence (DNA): TGTGCCAGCAGTTACTCTCAGGGGCGTGAAAAACTGTTTTTT. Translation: CASSYSQGREKLFF.

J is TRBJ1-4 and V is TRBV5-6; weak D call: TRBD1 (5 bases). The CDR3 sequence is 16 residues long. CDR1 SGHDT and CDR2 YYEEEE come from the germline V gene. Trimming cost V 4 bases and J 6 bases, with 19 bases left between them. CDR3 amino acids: CASSPGGERGYEKLFF. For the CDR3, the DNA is TGTGCCAGCAGCCCCGGGGGGGAAAGGGGTTATGAAAAACTGTTTTTT.

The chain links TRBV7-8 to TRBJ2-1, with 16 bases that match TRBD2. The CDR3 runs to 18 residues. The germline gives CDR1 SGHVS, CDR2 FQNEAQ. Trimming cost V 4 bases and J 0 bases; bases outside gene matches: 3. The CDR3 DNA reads TGTGCCAGCAGCTCGGGACTAGCGGGAGGGAGCTCCTACAATGAGCAGTTCTTC. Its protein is CASSSGLAGGSSYNEQFF.

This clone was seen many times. This CDR3 is CASSPQDRHGYTF. Written as DNA, the CDR3 is TGTGCCAGCAGCCCCCAGGACAGGCATGGCTACACCTTC. The J gene is TRBJ1-2, the V gene TRBV11-2, with 7 bases identical to TRBD1. The CDR3 length is 13 residues. Per germline, CDR1 SGHAT and CDR2 FQNNGV. With 5 bases clipped from V and 6 bases from J, the junction kept 6 bases outside the gene matches.

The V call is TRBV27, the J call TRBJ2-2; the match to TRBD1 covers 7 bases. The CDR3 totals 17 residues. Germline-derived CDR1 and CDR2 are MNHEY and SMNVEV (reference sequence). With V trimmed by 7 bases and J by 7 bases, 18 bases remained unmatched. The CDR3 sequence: CASTKNYLGTADGELFF. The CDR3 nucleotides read TGTGCCAGCACCAAAAACTACCTCGGGACAGCTGACGGGGAGCTGTTTTTT.

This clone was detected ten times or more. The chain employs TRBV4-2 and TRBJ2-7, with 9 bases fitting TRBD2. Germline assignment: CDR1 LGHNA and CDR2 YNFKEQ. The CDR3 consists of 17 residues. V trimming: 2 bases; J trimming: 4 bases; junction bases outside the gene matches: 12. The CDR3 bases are TGTGCCAGCAGCCAAAGGGCCCCAGAGGGACTAGCTTACGAGCAGTACTTC. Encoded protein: CASSQRAPEGLAYEQYF.

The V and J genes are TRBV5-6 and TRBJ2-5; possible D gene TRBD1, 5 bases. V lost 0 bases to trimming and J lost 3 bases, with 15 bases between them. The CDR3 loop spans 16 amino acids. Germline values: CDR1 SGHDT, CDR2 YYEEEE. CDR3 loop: CASSLGGGAEEETQYF. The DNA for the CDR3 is TGTGCCAGCAGCTTGGGGGGCGGAGCTGAAGAAGAGACCCAGTACTTC.

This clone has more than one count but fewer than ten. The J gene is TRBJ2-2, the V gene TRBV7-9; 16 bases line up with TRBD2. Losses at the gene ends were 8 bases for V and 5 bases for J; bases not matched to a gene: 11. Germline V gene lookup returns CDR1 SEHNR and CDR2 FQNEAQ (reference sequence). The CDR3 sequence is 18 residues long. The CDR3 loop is CASDRGTSGRAGTGELFF. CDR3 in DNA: TGTGCCAGCGACCGGGGGACTAGCGGGAGGGCCGGTACCGGGGAGCTGTTTTTT.

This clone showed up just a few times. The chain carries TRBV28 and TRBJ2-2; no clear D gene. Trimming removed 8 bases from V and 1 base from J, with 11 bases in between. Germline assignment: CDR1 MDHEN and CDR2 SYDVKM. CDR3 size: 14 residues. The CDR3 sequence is CASDPGGNTGELFF. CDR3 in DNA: TGTGCCAGCGATCCCGGTGGGAACACCGGGGAGCTGTTTTTT.

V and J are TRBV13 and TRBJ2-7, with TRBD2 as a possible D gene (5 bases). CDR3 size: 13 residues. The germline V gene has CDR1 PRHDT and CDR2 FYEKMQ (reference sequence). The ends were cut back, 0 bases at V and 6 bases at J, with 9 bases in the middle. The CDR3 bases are TGTGCCAGCAGCTTAGGCCGTGCGGGCGAGCAGTACTTC. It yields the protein CASSLGRAGEQYF.

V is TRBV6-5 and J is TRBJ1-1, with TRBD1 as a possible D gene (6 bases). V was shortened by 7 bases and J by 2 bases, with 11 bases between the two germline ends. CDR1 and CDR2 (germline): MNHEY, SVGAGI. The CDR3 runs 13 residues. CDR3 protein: CASNREGNTEAFF. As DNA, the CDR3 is TGTGCCAGCAACAGGGAGGGTAACACTGAAGCTTTCTTT.

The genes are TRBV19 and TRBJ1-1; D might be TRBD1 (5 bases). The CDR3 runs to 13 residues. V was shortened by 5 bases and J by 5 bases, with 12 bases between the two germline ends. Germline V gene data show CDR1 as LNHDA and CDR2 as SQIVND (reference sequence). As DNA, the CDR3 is TGTGCCAGTAGTCTGTCTCAGGGAACTGAAGCTTTCTTT. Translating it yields CASSLSQGTEAFF.

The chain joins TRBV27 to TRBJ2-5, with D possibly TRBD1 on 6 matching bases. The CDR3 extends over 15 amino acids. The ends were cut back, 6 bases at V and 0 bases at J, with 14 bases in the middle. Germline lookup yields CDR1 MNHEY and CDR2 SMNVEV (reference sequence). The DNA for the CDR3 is TGTGCCAGCAGACAACAGGGCTCGTACCAAGAGACCCAGTACTTC. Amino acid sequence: CASRQQGSYQETQYF.

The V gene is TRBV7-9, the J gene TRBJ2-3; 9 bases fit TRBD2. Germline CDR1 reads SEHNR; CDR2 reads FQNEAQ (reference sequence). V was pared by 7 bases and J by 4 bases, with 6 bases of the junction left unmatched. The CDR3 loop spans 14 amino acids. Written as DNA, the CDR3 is TGTGCCAGCACCAATAGCGGGAGCCCAGATACGCAGTATTTT. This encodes CASTNSGSPDTQYF.

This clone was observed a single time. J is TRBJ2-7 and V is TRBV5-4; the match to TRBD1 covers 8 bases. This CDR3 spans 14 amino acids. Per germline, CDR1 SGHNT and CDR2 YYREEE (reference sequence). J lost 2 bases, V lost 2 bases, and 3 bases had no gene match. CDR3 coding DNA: TGTGCCAGCAGCTTATCGACAGGGGCCTACGAGCAGTACTTC. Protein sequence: CASSLSTGAYEQYF.

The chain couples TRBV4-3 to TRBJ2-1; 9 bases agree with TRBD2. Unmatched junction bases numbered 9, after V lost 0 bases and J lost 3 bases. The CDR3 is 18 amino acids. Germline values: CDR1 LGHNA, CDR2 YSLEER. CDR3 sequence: CASSQERGREGIYNEQFF. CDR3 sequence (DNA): TGCGCCAGCAGCCAAGAAAGGGGGCGGGAGGGCATCTACAATGAGCAGTTCTTC.

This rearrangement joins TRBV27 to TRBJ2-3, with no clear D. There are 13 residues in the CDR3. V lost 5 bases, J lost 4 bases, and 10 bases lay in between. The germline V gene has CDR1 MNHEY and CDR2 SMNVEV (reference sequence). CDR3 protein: CASSRDNPDTQYF. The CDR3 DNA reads TGTGCCAGCAGTCGCGACAACCCAGATACGCAGTATTTT.

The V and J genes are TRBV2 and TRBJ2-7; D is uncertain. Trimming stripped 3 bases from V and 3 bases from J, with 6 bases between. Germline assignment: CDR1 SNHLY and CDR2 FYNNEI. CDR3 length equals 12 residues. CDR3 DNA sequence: TGTGCCAGCAGTGACGTCTTCTACGAGCAGTACTTC. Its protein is CASSDVFYEQYF.